This TCR beta chain was captured in a study of resident and recirculating memory T cells in vitiligo. This clone was seen just once. Sequenced by immunoSEQ multiplex PCR; TCRdb stores in-frame clones only, minus some. The data contain about 42,000 clones, about nine tenths of them singletons. CDR1 MNHNS and CDR2 SASEGT come from the germline V gene. The CDR3 length is 13 residues. Trimming pared 4 bases from V and 4 bases from J, leaving 10 bases between. The receptor was derived from a male donor with vitiligo. The sequenced sample consisted of blood. The rearrangement links TRBV6-1 to TRBJ1-1; no firm D call. CDR3 DNA: TGTGCCAGCAGTGCCGGTGGTGTCACTGAAGCTTTCTTT. This sequence encodes CASSAGGVTEAFF.